Listed here is a single T cell receptor (beta chain). This entry is derived from a study of blood T cell repertoires in COVID-19. Only in-frame clones appear in the TCRdb table, and some are missing; sequencing was by immunoSEQ multiplex PCR. The sample contains approximately 290,000 clones, about nine tenths of which appear only once. The CDR3 has 12 amino acids. The germline CDR1 and CDR2 sequences are MNHEY and SVGAGI. Trimming took off 5 bases at V and 10 bases at J, with 13 bases between the two ends. Sequenced: peripheral blood. This receptor was obtained from a woman in her twenties or thirties with COVID-19, enrolled during active disease. The rearrangement links TRBV6-5 to TRBJ2-3, with unresolved D. The CDR3 reads CASSPLSGAQYF. CDR3 DNA sequence: TGTGCCAGCAGTCCTCTATCTGGTGCGCAGTATTTT.